This T cell receptor (beta chain) was documented in a study of blood T cell repertoires in COVID-19. About the research overall: The samples span acute and convalescent COVID-19 from the United States, Italy and Spain. The cDNA or gDNA used as material had been derived from T cells, B-cell-depleted T cells, or PBMCs.

Trimming pared 2 bases from V and 7 bases from J, leaving 10 bases between. CDR3 size: 13 residues. Original methodology: Counts of nucleated cells, estimated from reference gene primer amplification, were obtained. This table comes from immunoSEQ multiplex PCR, and its TCRdb copy is limited to in-frame clones, with some not included. V and J calls and clone size are as listed in that table; D and trimming were resolved from the DNA. The table shows around 200,000 clones, with 80% to 85% occurring only once. This receptor was identified in a woman at least 80 years old with active or convalescent COVID-19. V is TRBV12-3 or TRBV12-4 and J is TRBJ2-3; no firm D call. What was sequenced was peripheral blood. CDR3 in DNA: TGTGCCAGCAGTTTATTACGAGCTTATACGCAGTATTTT. Translation gives CASSLLRAYTQYF.